The rows below give T cell receptor beta chains drawn from one sample of a study of T cells in Graves' hyperthyroidism and ophthalmopathy. TCRdb reanalysed the multiplex PCR reads using MiXCR and keeps one entry per CDR3 protein. The table has under 300,000 distinct CDR3 sequences, approximately 12% seen once. The source material was blood. The receptors were sampled from a woman in her 30s with Graves' hyperthyroidism that later progressed to Graves' ophthalmopathy. Both conserved end residues are part of each CDR3. The order of the fields is D gene, V gene, J gene, CDR3 protein. The D gene is left open where the match is weak.

D gene: .; V gene: TRBV3-1; J gene: TRBJ1-4; CDR3 protein: CASSQGPGSRKLFF
D gene: TRBD1; V gene: TRBV12-3/TRBV12-4; J gene: TRBJ1-2; CDR3 protein: CASRRDSENYGYTF
D gene: TRBD1; V gene: TRBV27; J gene: TRBJ1-1; CDR3 protein: CASSDRDRAVNTEAFF
D gene: TRBD2; V gene: TRBV6-1; J gene: TRBJ2-3; CDR3 protein: CASSTLRRLAGVGSDTQYF
D gene: TRBD1; V gene: TRBV6-6; J gene: TRBJ1-5; CDR3 protein: CASSYGQVNQPQHF
D gene: TRBD2; V gene: TRBV20-1; J gene: TRBJ2-1; CDR3 protein: CSASYGTSEKEQFF
D gene: .; V gene: TRBV5-8; J gene: TRBJ1-5; CDR3 protein: CASSQEPGQPQHF
D gene: .; V gene: TRBV19; J gene: TRBJ1-5; CDR3 protein: CASSMISSSEQPQHF
D gene: .; V gene: TRBV12-3/TRBV12-4; J gene: TRBJ2-7; CDR3 protein: CASGASYERYF
D gene: .; V gene: TRBV6-2/TRBV6-3; J gene: TRBJ2-2; CDR3 protein: CASTSGTARDTGELFF
D gene: TRBD2; V gene: TRBV28; J gene: TRBJ2-1; CDR3 protein: CASSAGLAVYNEQFF
D gene: .; V gene: TRBV3-1; J gene: TRBJ2-5; CDR3 protein: CASSQDISGGGGETQYF
D gene: .; V gene: TRBV20-1; J gene: TRBJ1-1; CDR3 protein: CSAAAPTQSTGRTEAFF
D gene: .; V gene: TRBV12-3/TRBV12-4; J gene: TRBJ2-3; CDR3 protein: CASSLQGGTQYF
D gene: TRBD2; V gene: TRBV30; J gene: TRBJ2-2; CDR3 protein: CAWRPAQRETTGELFF
D gene: .; V gene: TRBV24-1; J gene: TRBJ2-3; CDR3 protein: CATSAQSSEKDTQYF
D gene: .; V gene: TRBV2; J gene: TRBJ2-3; CDR3 protein: CASSERRNTDTQYF
D gene: TRBD2; V gene: TRBV13; J gene: TRBJ2-1; CDR3 protein: CASRQKGLGDNEQFF
D gene: TRBD1; V gene: TRBV20-1; J gene: TRBJ1-4; CDR3 protein: CSAKTGANNEKLFF
D gene: .; V gene: TRBV27; J gene: TRBJ2-2; CDR3 protein: CASSLNRVTGELFF
D gene: TRBD2; V gene: TRBV29-1; J gene: TRBJ2-1; CDR3 protein: CSGTGGLNNEQFF
D gene: .; V gene: TRBV7-2; J gene: TRBJ2-5; CDR3 protein: CASSPPRETQYF
D gene: TRBD2; V gene: TRBV6-2/TRBV6-3; J gene: TRBJ2-7; CDR3 protein: CASRPGAGGTYEQYF
D gene: TRBD2; V gene: TRBV28; J gene: TRBJ2-5; CDR3 protein: CASSSPSGGGETQYF
D gene: TRBD2; V gene: TRBV5-1; J gene: TRBJ2-1; CDR3 protein: CASKENSGSVVDEQFF
D gene: .; V gene: TRBV27; J gene: TRBJ2-7; CDR3 protein: CASSWGPGEQYF
D gene: .; V gene: TRBV7-3; J gene: TRBJ2-7; CDR3 protein: CASSLGGNGYEQYF
D gene: .; V gene: TRBV9; J gene: TRBJ2-1; CDR3 protein: CASSGLGGSYNEQFF
D gene: .; V gene: TRBV30; J gene: TRBJ2-3; CDR3 protein: CAWSDSLEDTQYF
D gene: .; V gene: TRBV19; J gene: TRBJ2-7; CDR3 protein: CASGAGGPYEQYF
D gene: .; V gene: TRBV6-1; J gene: TRBJ2-1; CDR3 protein: CASSPGPLVHEQFF
D gene: TRBD1; V gene: TRBV7-2; J gene: TRBJ1-2; CDR3 protein: CASSSTQGVGGYTF
D gene: .; V gene: TRBV6-1; J gene: TRBJ2-2; CDR3 protein: CASSLLQAEDTGELFF
D gene: TRBD1; V gene: TRBV20-1; J gene: TRBJ2-7; CDR3 protein: CSARPGTGGSEQYF
D gene: TRBD2; V gene: TRBV20-1; J gene: TRBJ2-3; CDR3 protein: CSARDSTGGDTDTQYF
D gene: .; V gene: TRBV4-1; J gene: TRBJ1-1; CDR3 protein: CASSQDLVGDSGTEAFF
D gene: .; V gene: TRBV7-3; J gene: TRBJ2-2; CDR3 protein: CASSPGPALTGELFF
D gene: .; V gene: TRBV14; J gene: TRBJ2-7; CDR3 protein: CASSPESWSPYEQYF
D gene: TRBD2; V gene: TRBV11-2; J gene: TRBJ2-6; CDR3 protein: CASTQLRAGGLGANVLTF
D gene: TRBD1; V gene: TRBV19; J gene: TRBJ1-6; CDR3 protein: CASSPITTGQESVPLHF
D gene: .; V gene: TRBV10-3; J gene: TRBJ1-2; CDR3 protein: CAISAGIIRGYTF
D gene: .; V gene: TRBV5-1; J gene: TRBJ1-3; CDR3 protein: CASSLVGSSGNTIYF
D gene: TRBD1; V gene: TRBV6-2/TRBV6-3; J gene: TRBJ2-1; CDR3 protein: CASRRQGSSYNEQFF
D gene: .; V gene: TRBV27; J gene: TRBJ1-2; CDR3 protein: CASSLTGTYGYTF
D gene: TRBD2; V gene: TRBV19; J gene: TRBJ2-7; CDR3 protein: CASRGSGGDEQYF
D gene: .; V gene: TRBV20-1; J gene: TRBJ2-2; CDR3 protein: CSARAPDSYTGELFF
D gene: .; V gene: TRBV7-2; J gene: TRBJ2-2; CDR3 protein: CASSLRLASDTGELFF
D gene: TRBD1; V gene: TRBV6-1; J gene: TRBJ2-1; CDR3 protein: CASSVGAGLQGAQFF
D gene: TRBD1; V gene: TRBV28; J gene: TRBJ1-5; CDR3 protein: CASRYTGGGQPQHF
D gene: .; V gene: TRBV7-9; J gene: TRBJ1-2; CDR3 protein: CASSSTLFRDHRGYGYTF